This T cell receptor (beta chain) stems from a study of T cells after yellow fever vaccination (dated by TCRdb to about 2019). General notes on the study: The SMART-Seq v4 Ultra Low Input RNA kit was used to prepare libraries from fractions with low cell numbers. Two healthy male donors made up the cohort, one aged 18 to 29 years and the other aged 30 to 40 years. Bulk PBMC replicates and cell subsets were isolated from blood drawn at multiple timepoints before and after both primary and secondary immunization. To follow T-cell clones before and after primary and booster YFV17D yellow fever vaccination, bulk TCR alpha and beta repertoires were sequenced over time. Findings and caveats that apply to the study as a whole: The secondary T-cell response was weaker than the primary response but faster, peaking on day 5 instead of day 15. A small share of clonotypes was detected in both CD4 and CD8 compartments, with the overlap likely arising from convergent recombination. FACS-sorted repertoires could contain abundant contaminating clonotypes from the bulk population, so computational filtering was required. Because only a couple of donors were included in the study, the extent to which the findings can be generalized is limited. Most clones expanded after primary vaccination (roughly 96% of CD4 and 88% of CD8) were re-detected after the booster, suggesting that broad memory maintenance occurred.

TCRdb names Illumina NovaSeq 6000 as the instrument used. TCR cDNA was synthesized by 5'RACE template switching, through which a universal primer site and unique molecular identifiers were introduced. Priming of cDNA synthesis was performed from both the TCR alpha and TCR beta constant segments. Two PCR steps were used to amplify libraries, with sample barcodes and sequencing adapters being added in the second step. Sequencing of the libraries was done on either Illumina HiSeq 2500 (2x100 bp) or NovaSeq (2x150 bp). The original pipeline was this. MIGEC handled demultiplexing of reads and collapsing into UMI consensus sequences, while MiXCR performed V(D)J alignment. Using edgeR on replicate PBMC samples, clonotypes were called vaccine-responding if FDR was below 0.01 and the log2 fold change was above 5 up to day 15. Each bulk clonotype received a CD4 or CD8 identity based on whether the sequenced CD4 or CD8 repertoire contained that clonotype at higher abundance. In TCRdb, the public reads were trimmed at Q25 with fastp and aligned with MiXCR, with productive beta chains retained. Each record represents a unique CDR3 protein, reported with the most common genes and DNA among its rows. These V and J calls originate from TCRdb's pipeline instead of the authors' own analysis. Across this sample there are some 300,000 distinct CDR3 sequences, with around 10% seen only once. Around 3.1% of the sample is held by the ten biggest clonotypes.

A note on this clonotype: Its antigen is unknown. Per-base qualities were not stored, and no clone one base away is much larger.

Via the germline V gene (reference sequence), CDR1 is DFQATT and CDR2 SNEGSKA. Including cysteine and phenylalanine, the CDR3 has 15 amino acids. Only the CDR3 portion is preserved as DNA: 45 bases, with reading frame beginning at the first base. V loses 3 bases of germline sequence and J loses 4 bases, and the interval between the two ends is 18 bases. Reading the label with the study, this specimen's treatment or condition is: live attenuated yellow fever vaccine strain. PBMCs were isolated from peripheral blood using a standard Ficoll-Paque protocol. Dynabeads CD4 and CD8 positive selection kits were used to isolate the CD4 and CD8 T-cell fractions. TriZol was used to extract RNA from bulk PBMCs, CD4 and CD8 fractions, and dextramer-positive and dextramer-negative fractions.

The clonotype originates from a man younger than 35 who received the YFV17D yellow fever vaccine. The sequences come from CD4+ T cells sorted from PBMCs, collected 5 days after the yellow fever booster vaccination. The V and J genes are TRBV20-1 and TRBJ1-2; a tentative D call is TRBD1 (5 bases match). The CDR3 is CSASGGRGAGYGYTF. The sequenced DNA: TGCAGTGCTAGCGGTGGGAGGGGCGCGGGCTATGGCTACACCTTC.